The TCR beta chain described here comes from a study of vaccination effects on CD4 cells after COVID-19. General study results and limits: Healthy vaccine recipients' vaccine-induced clones were almost all SARS-CoV-2 mono-reactive. After vaccination, at late timepoints, clones induced by infection and by vaccine contracted markedly.

In the ViraFEST assay, antigen-specific CD4+ clonotypes were identified by expansion after peptide-pool stimulation. With about ten days of culture completed, CD4+ T cells were isolated. Nobody among the vaccine recipients had prior SARS-CoV-2 infection (nucleocapsid antibodies were negative). Half the medium was swapped for IL-2 medium on days 3 and 7. Only in-frame clones appear in the TCRdb table, and some are missing; sequencing was by immunoSEQ multiplex PCR. The sample lists about 37,000 clones; 66% were seen once. The CDR3 sequence is 17 residues long. From germline, CDR1 is LGHNT and CDR2 FRNRAP. The ends were cut back, 2 bases at V and 2 bases at J, with 16 bases in the middle. About this clone: What it binds is not known.

The source was CD4+ T cells from PBMCs cultured with HCoV-OC43 spike peptides, collected before COVID-19 vaccination. Subset defined: HCoV-OC43 spike overlapping peptide pool stimulation. The chain recombines TRBV12-5 with TRBJ2-1, with D perhaps TRBD1 (5 bases). The clonotype originates from a human donor who received a COVID-19 vaccine. CDR3 nucleotide sequence: TGTGCTAGTGGTTTGCAGTTGACAGCTGATCCCTACAATGAGCAGTTCTTC. It specifies CASGLQLTADPYNEQFF.